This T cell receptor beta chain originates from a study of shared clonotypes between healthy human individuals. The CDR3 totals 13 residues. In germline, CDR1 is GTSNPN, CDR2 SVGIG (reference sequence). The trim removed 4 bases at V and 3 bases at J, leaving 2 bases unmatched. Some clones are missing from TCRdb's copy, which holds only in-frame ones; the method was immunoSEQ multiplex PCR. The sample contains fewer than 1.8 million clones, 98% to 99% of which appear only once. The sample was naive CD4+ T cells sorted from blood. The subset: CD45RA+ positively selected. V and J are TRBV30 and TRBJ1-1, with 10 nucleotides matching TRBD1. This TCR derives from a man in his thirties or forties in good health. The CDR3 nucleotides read TGTGCCTGGATGGGACAGGGGTACACTGAAGCTTTCTTT. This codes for CAWMGQGYTEAFF.